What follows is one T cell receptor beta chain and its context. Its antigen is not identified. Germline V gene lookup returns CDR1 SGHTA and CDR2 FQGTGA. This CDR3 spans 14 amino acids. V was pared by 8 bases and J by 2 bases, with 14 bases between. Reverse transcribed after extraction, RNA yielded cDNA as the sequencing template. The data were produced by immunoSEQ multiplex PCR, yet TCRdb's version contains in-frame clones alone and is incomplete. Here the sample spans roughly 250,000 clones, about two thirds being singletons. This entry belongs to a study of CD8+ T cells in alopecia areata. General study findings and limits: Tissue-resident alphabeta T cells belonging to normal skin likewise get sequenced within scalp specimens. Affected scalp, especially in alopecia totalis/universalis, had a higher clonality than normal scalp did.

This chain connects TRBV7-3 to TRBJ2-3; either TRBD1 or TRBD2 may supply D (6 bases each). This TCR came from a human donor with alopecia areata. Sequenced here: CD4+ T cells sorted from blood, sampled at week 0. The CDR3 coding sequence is TGTGCCAGCGCAAAGGGGGGATCCACAGATACGCAGTATTTT. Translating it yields CASAKGGSTDTQYF.